The 16 T cell receptor beta chains presented below share a single source sample, sequenced in a study of blood T cell repertoires in COVID-19 (dated by TCRdb to the early 2020s). The library was generated by the immunoSEQ multiplex PCR assay. TCRdb mirrors the immuneACCESS table, restricted to in-frame sequences. Some clones are absent from its copies; in checked studies, under half trace to an unresolved V gene, and the reason for the others is unknown. The sample yields 90,000 to 150,000 clones; 80% to 90% were counted once. About 10% of the sample comes from the top ten. Sequencing input: peripheral blood. These TCRs come from a human donor in a cohort sampled during active COVID-19.

V and J are TRBV7-3 and TRBJ2-1, with 7 bases identical to TRBD2. Germline V gene data show CDR1 as SGHTA and CDR2 as FQGTGA. This CDR3 is built from 17 residues. Germline trimming cut 5 bases from V and 7 bases from J; bases unmatched to any gene: 17. The CDR3 reads CASSPGSGREKGNEQFF. DNA for the CDR3: TGTGCCAGCAGCCCCGGGTCTGGGCGGGAGAAGGGGAATGAGCAGTTCTTC.

The CDR3 DNA reads as TGTGCCAGCAGCCTCGGGTTTGGGACTAGCGCATCCTACGAGCAGTACTTC. Translation gives CASSLGFGTSASYEQYF. V gene TRBV14 combines with J gene TRBJ2-7; 10 positions match TRBD2. The trim removed 4 bases at V and 1 base at J, leaving 10 bases unmatched. The CDR3 is 17 amino acids. Germline CDR1 reads SGHDN; CDR2 reads FVKESK.

This clone occurred once. The chain carries TRBV24-1 and TRBJ2-3; D is undetermined. The CDR3 has 15 residues. Per the germline V gene, CDR1 is KGHDR and CDR2 is SFDVKD. With 1 base removed from V and 4 bases from J, the gap between germline ends came to 11 bases. The chain's CDR3 is CATSDFRWWPDTQYF. CDR3 DNA: TGTGCCACCAGTGATTTCAGATGGTGGCCAGATACGCAGTATTTT.

This chain joins TRBV7-6 and TRBJ2-3, with D possibly TRBD2 on 5 matching bases. CDR3 size: 15 residues. Germline CDR1 is SGHVS and CDR2 is FNYEAQ. Trimming removed 1 base at V and 2 bases at J, with 10 bases between. CDR3 residues: CASSLEATITDTQYF. The DNA of the CDR3 is TGTGCCAGCAGCTTAGAGGCGACTATCACAGATACGCAGTATTTT.

V and J are TRBV11-1 and TRBJ1-4; D ambiguous. CDR1 SGHAT and CDR2 FQDESV come from the germline V gene (reference sequence). Deletions cut 5 bases from V and 0 bases from J, with 7 bases between. The CDR3 is 14 residues long. The DNA of the CDR3 is TGTGCCAGCAGCCCTTCTGCAACTAATGAAAAACTGTTTTTT. This gives the protein CASSPSATNEKLFF.

This clone was seen once. The chain uses TRBV5-1 and TRBJ1-6, with 7 bases identical to TRBD1. The V gene's germline CDR1 is SGHRS and CDR2 YFSETQ. This CDR3 has 15 amino acids. V shed 4 bases and J 6 bases; nucleotides not matched to a gene: 7. CDR3 sequence: CASSRETGTNSPLHF. In nucleotides, the CDR3 is TGCGCCAGCAGCCGCGAGACAGGGACTAATTCACCCCTCCACTTT. Looking up the rest from reference TRBV5-1 and TRBJ1-6 gives the full variable domain: KAGVTQTPRYLIKTRGQQVTLSCSPISGHRSVSWYQQTPGQGLQFLFEYFSETQRNKGNFPGRFSGRQFSNSRSEMNVSTLELGDSALYLCASSRETGTNSPLHFGNGTRLTVT.

This rearrangement joins TRBV5-1 to TRBJ2-1; no clear D. Germline CDR1 is SGHRS and CDR2 is YFSETQ. CDR3 length equals 15 residues. V lost 0 bases to trimming and J lost 0 bases, with 7 bases between them. CDR3: CASSLGGNSYNEQFF. DNA for the CDR3: TGCGCCAGCAGCTTGGGCGGAAACTCCTACAATGAGCAGTTCTTC. Variable domain in full (rest from reference TRBV5-1 and TRBJ2-1): KAGVTQTPRYLIKTRGQQVTLSCSPISGHRSVSWYQQTPGQGLQFLFEYFSETQRNKGNFPGRFSGRQFSNSRSEMNVSTLELGDSALYLCASSLGGNSYNEQFFGPGTRLTVL.

V gene TRBV18 combines with J gene TRBJ2-7; possible D gene TRBD1, 6 bases. The CDR3 contains 16 residues. The V end lost 2 bases, the J end lost 0 bases, and 14 bases lay between the germline ends. Looked up from germline, CDR1 is KGHSH and CDR2 is LQKENI. CDR3 nucleotides: TGTGCCAGCTCACCAAGAACGGGACAAGTCTCCTACGAGCAGTACTTC. Its translation is CASSPRTGQVSYEQYF.

The chain joins TRBV28 to TRBJ1-5, with 9 bases identical to TRBD1. Per germline, CDR1 MDHEN and CDR2 SYDVKM. The CDR3 has 16 amino acids. V was clipped by 3 bases and J by 2 bases; unmatched bases: 5. The CDR3 sequence is CASSFLDRGRNQPQHF. Written as DNA, the CDR3 is TGTGCCAGCAGTTTCCTGGACAGGGGACGCAATCAGCCCCAGCATTTT. Based on the CDR3 plus reference TRBV28 and TRBJ1-5, the full variable domain is DVKVTQSSRYLVKRTGEKVFLECVQDMDHENMFWYRQDPGLGLRLIYFSYDVKMKEKGDIPEGYSVSREKKERFSLILESASTNQTSMYLCASSFLDRGRNQPQHFGDGTRLSIL.

CDR3 amino acids: CASSSRVNTEAFF. The DNA for the CDR3 is TGTGCCAGCAGCTCCAGGGTAAACACTGAAGCTTTCTTT. V is TRBV7-6 and J is TRBJ1-1; possibly TRBD1 for D (5 bases). Germline CDR1 reads SGHVS; CDR2 reads FNYEAQ. The ends were cut back, 4 bases at V and 2 bases at J, with 8 bases in the middle. There are 13 residues in the CDR3.

This clone was counted a few times. The chain joins TRBV28 to TRBJ2-7; no clear D. The germline V and J ends were trimmed by 5 bases and 2 bases, with 7 bases remaining between them. This CDR3 comprises 12 residues. Germline CDR1 is MDHEN and CDR2 is SYDVKM. The CDR3, as DNA: TGTGCCAGCAGTAGGAGCGCCTACGAGCAGTACTTC. As protein: CASSRSAYEQYF.

The rearrangement links TRBV25-1 to TRBJ2-7; TRBD1 matches at 7 bases. Unmatched junction bases numbered 13, after V lost 10 bases and J lost 1 base. The CDR3 extends over 15 amino acids. Germline V CDR1 and CDR2: MGHDK, SYGVNS. The CDR3 sequence: CATASARGLSYEQYF. The CDR3 nucleotides read TGTGCCACTGCGTCCGCCAGGGGGTTATCCTACGAGCAGTACTTC.

The rearrangement joins TRBV6-5 to TRBJ1-4; the D is unclear. Between the trimmed V and J ends, which lost 1 base and 7 bases, there was a span of 10 bases. This CDR3 contains 14 residues. Germline V gives CDR1 MNHEY, CDR2 SVGAGI. CDR3 region: CASSYFHSGEKLFF. For the CDR3, the DNA is TGTGCCAGCAGTTACTTCCATTCGGGTGAAAAACTGTTTTTT.

This clone was seen a single time. The chain couples TRBV5-1 to TRBJ1-1; 9 bases align to TRBD1. The CDR3 has 15 residues. The germline V gene has CDR1 SGHRS and CDR2 YFSETQ. Trimming took 4 bases from V and 5 from J; bases not matched to a gene: 9. CDR3 residues: CASSENRGRRTEAFF. DNA for the CDR3: TGCGCCAGCAGCGAAAACAGGGGGCGCAGGACTGAAGCTTTCTTT. The whole variable domain, remainder taken from reference TRBV5-1 and TRBJ1-1, is KAGVTQTPRYLIKTRGQQVTLSCSPISGHRSVSWYQQTPGQGLQFLFEYFSETQRNKGNFPGRFSGRQFSNSRSEMNVSTLELGDSALYLCASSENRGRRTEAFFGQGTRLTVV.

J is TRBJ1-1 and V is TRBV7-9; 7 bases map to TRBD1. CDR1 and CDR2 from the germline V gene are SEHNR and FQNEAQ (reference sequence). This CDR3 comprises 15 residues. V lost 2 bases to trimming and J lost 0 bases; unmatched junction nucleotides: 3. The CDR3 bases are TGTGCCAGCAGCTTAACAGGGGCCATGAACACTGAAGCTTTCTTT. This sequence encodes CASSLTGAMNTEAFF.

The chain carries TRBV12-3 or TRBV12-4 and TRBJ2-7; D gene ambiguous. The CDR3 contains 13 residues. The V end lost 3 bases, the J end lost 4 bases, and 10 bases lay between the germline ends. CDR3 in DNA: TGTGCCAGCAGTTTCCGAGGAGCTTACGAGCAGTACTTC. It is translated as CASSFRGAYEQYF.